A selection of T cell receptor beta chains follows, all from one sample in a study of blood T cell repertoires in COVID-19. The table came from immunoSEQ multiplex PCR; TCRdb's copy has only in-frame clones and leaves some out. The table has 300,000 to 350,000 clones, approximately 83% seen once; the top ten hold around 2.1%. The specimen was PBMCs or T cells enriched from blood (not recorded which). These receptor sequences come from a man in his thirties or forties who had recovered from COVID-19. CDR3s include the opening cysteine and the closing phenylalanine or tryptophan.

v_call cdr3_aa
TRBV5-1 CASSLVQGNSFYGYTF
TRBV6-4 CASSDSTSGYNEQFF
TRBV29-1 CSSRQGSTDTQYF
TRBV19 CASTETGQAWYGYTF
TRBV18 CASSRTGTSSYEQYF
TRBV27 CASSLGQGIYEQYF
TRBV19 CASSIVGQMGYTF
TRBV11-2 CASSSRGGVAGNTIYF
TRBV7-7 CASSLGTSGNTGELFF
TRBV2 CASTDRGTEAFF
TRBV6-1 CASSESETSGEFF
TRBV27 CASSWGQGPNEKLFF
TRBV5-1 CASSLGVQGGTEAFF
TRBV10-2 CASSKTSGVVGRHNEQFF
TRBV6-1 CASSEIGGTNTEAFF
TRBV5-1 CASSLAGTGPYEQYF
TRBV6-1 CASSETGQGRISYEQYF
TRBV5-1 CASSVGVGNEKLFF